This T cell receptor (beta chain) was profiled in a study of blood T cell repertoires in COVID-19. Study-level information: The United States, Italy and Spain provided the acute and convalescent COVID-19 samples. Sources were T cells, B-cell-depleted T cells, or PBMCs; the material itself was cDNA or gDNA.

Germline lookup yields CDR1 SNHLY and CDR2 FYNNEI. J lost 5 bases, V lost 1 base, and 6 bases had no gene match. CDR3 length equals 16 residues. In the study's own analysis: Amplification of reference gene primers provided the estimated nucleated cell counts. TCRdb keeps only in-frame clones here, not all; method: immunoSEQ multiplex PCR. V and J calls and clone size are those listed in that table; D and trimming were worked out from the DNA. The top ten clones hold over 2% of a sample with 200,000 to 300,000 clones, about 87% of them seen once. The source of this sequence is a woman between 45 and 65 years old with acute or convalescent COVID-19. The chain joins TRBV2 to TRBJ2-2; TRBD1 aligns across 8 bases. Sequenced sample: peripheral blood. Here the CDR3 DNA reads TGTGCCAGCAGTGAAGGGGACAGGTTAAGTACCGGGGAGCTGTTTTTT. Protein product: CASSEGDRLSTGELFF.